These T cell receptor beta chains were read from a single sample in a study of T cells in Graves' hyperthyroidism and ophthalmopathy. TCRdb reprocessed the multiplex PCR reads with MiXCR, giving one entry per CDR3 protein. The data contain roughly 100,000 distinct CDR3 sequences, about 50% of them singletons. The specimen was blood. All receptors come from a man aged 40-49 years with Graves' hyperthyroidism. CDR3s include the opening cysteine and the closing phenylalanine or tryptophan. D genes are given only for firm matches. Size tells how often a clone was seen (once, few, many) or the class of an expanded clone, and some rows leave it out.

V	D	J	size	DNA	CDR3
TRBV19	.	TRBJ1-2	many	TGTGCCAGTAGTAGATCGGGGAACTATGGCTACACCTTC	CASSRSGNYGYTF
TRBV7-9	TRBD2	TRBJ2-3	.	TGTGCCAGCAGCACCTCGCGGGAGAGGGGCACAGATACGCAGTATTTT	CASSTSRERGTDTQYF
TRBV7-8	.	TRBJ2-7	.	TGTGCCAGCAGCCAAGGTTATACAGAGTTCTACGAGCAGTACTTC	CASSQGYTEFYEQYF
TRBV2	.	TRBJ1-3	.	TGTGCCAGCAGTTTAGTCCCCTATTCGGGTGTGGACACCGTATATTTT	CASSLVPYSGVDTVYF
TRBV7-2	TRBD1	TRBJ1-2	.	TGTGCCAGCAGCTTCCTAGGACAGGGGCGCTCTGGCTACACCTTC	CASSFLGQGRSGYTF
TRBV18	.	TRBJ1-2	.	TGTGCCAGCTCACCAACCCGAGAGTATGGCTACGCCTTC	CASSPTREYGYAF
TRBV4-1	.	TRBJ1-1	.	TGCGCCAGCAGCCGGGCACTAACAGCCTTGAACACTGAAGCTTTCTTT	CASSRALTALNTEAFF
TRBV19	TRBD1	TRBJ1-2	.	TGTGCCAGTAGTATTTGGACAGGGGGGGGCTACACCTTC	CASSIWTGGGYTF
TRBV10-2	TRBD1	TRBJ2-7	.	TGCGCCAGCAGAAGGGGGCACGAGCAGTACTTC	CASRRGHEQYF
TRBV7-9	.	TRBJ1-4	many	TGTGCCAGCAGCTTAGCTGTGGATGAAAAACTGTTTTTT	CASSLAVDEKLFF
TRBV7-2	.	TRBJ2-5	many	TGTGCCAGCAGCTTAAGCCCAGGGAGTGAGACCCAGTACTTC	CASSLSPGSETQYF
TRBV7-8	.	TRBJ2-7	.	TGTGCCAGCAGCCCAGGGGTGACGGGCGAGCAGTACTTC	CASSPGVTGEQYF
TRBV15	TRBD1	TRBJ1-2	.	TGTGCCACCAGCGCTGGGACAGGGCGCGGAAAGGGCAACTATGGCTACACTTTC	CATSAGTGRGKGNYGYTF
TRBV6-5	.	TRBJ1-2	many	TGTGCCAGCAGTTACGGGGGGAGTAACTATGGCTACACCTTC	CASSYGGSNYGYTF
TRBV24-1	.	TRBJ2-5	.	TGTGCCACCAGTGACCGACAGAACCAAGAGACCCAGTACTTC	CATSDRQNQETQYF
TRBV7-2	.	TRBJ1-1	once	TGTGCCAGCAGCAACCTCGGCACTGAAGCTTTCTTT	CASSNLGTEAFF
TRBV10-2	.	TRBJ2-7	.	TGCGCCAGCAGTGTGGAGGTCTCCTACGAGCAGTACTTC	CASSVEVSYEQYF
TRBV9	.	TRBJ1-4	.	TGTGCCAGCAGCTTTAGCGGGAGGTCGAAACTGTTTTTT	CASSFSGRSKLFF
TRBV7-2	TRBD2	TRBJ2-3	.	TGTGCCAGCAGCCTACCGACTAGCGGAACTAGCACAGATACGCAGTATTTT	CASSLPTSGTSTDTQYF
TRBV5-8	.	TRBJ2-1	many	TGTGCCAGCAGCTTGAATGAGAACAATGAGCAGTTCTTC	CASSLNENNEQFF
TRBV28	.	TRBJ1-1	many	TGTGCCAGCAGTTTACCCCGACAGATTAACACTGAAGCTTTCTTT	CASSLPRQINTEAFF
TRBV20-1	.	TRBJ2-1	.	TGCAGTGCTAGTAGGGGGAGGGGGGATGAGCAGTTCTTC	CSASRGRGDEQFF
TRBV28	.	TRBJ1-4	.	TGTGCCAGCAGTTGGGGCAGAAATGAAAAACTGTTTTTT	CASSWGRNEKLFF
TRBV20-1	TRBD1	TRBJ1-1	.	TGCAGTGCTCCGGGATCGACAGGGTTGGGGACTGAAGCTTTCTTT	CSAPGSTGLGTEAFF
TRBV7-9	.	TRBJ1-1	.	TGTGCCAGCAGCTTAGTGGGGGTTAGGGCTGAAGCTCCCTTT	CASSLVGVRAEAPF
TRBV25-1	TRBD2	TRBJ2-7	.	TGTGCCAGCAGTGCACAAGGGACTACCCTTTACGAGCAGTACTTC	CASSAQGTTLYEQYF
TRBV15	.	TRBJ2-7	.	TGTGCCACCAGCTTCGACAGGTCCTACGAGCAGTACTTC	CATSFDRSYEQYF
TRBV5-4	.	TRBJ2-7	many	TGTGCCAGCAGCGAGGGGAGCCACGAGCAGTACTTC	CASSEGSHEQYF
TRBV19	.	TRBJ2-4	.	TGTGCCACTAAGCGACAGGTCACGTCGAACATTCAGTACTTC	CATKRQVTSNIQYF
TRBV5-1	.	TRBJ2-7	many	TGCGCCAGCAGCTTAGGGGACCGAACCTACGAGCAGTACTTC	CASSLGDRTYEQYF
TRBV19	.	TRBJ1-1	many	TGTGCCAGTAGTATGAGACAGCGGGGGACTGAAGCTTTCTTT	CASSMRQRGTEAFF
TRBV5-1	.	TRBJ1-1	.	TGCGCCAGCAGCTTTGACACGGGGGTGAACACTGAAGCTTTCTTT	CASSFDTGVNTEAFF
TRBV7-2	.	TRBJ1-5	many	TGTGCCAGCAGCTTAGACTCAGGAGTGGATCAGCCCCAGCATTTT	CASSLDSGVDQPQHF
TRBV29-1	.	TRBJ1-1	.	TGCAGCGTTTTCGGGACTGAAGCTTTCTTT	CSVFGTEAFF
TRBV5-1	TRBD1	TRBJ2-5	many	TGCGCCAGTTCAGGGGGCGGGGAGACCCAGTACTTC	CASSGGGETQYF
TRBV5-4	TRBD2	TRBJ2-1	many	TGTGCCAGCAGCTTGAAAGCGGGAGTTTCCTACAATGAGCAGTTCTTC	CASSLKAGVSYNEQFF
TRBV10-3	.	TRBJ2-2	many	TGTGCCATCAGTGAGTTGATTAACACCGGGGAGCTGTTTTTT	CAISELINTGELFF
TRBV2	.	TRBJ1-1	.	TGTGCCAGCAGTGGGGGTACAGGACGAGCTGAAGCTTTCTTT	CASSGGTGRAEAFF
TRBV5-6	.	TRBJ1-2	few	TGTGCCAGCAGCTTGGGGTTGGGGGTCAGGAGCTACACCTTC	CASSLGLGVRSYTF
TRBV20-1	.	TRBJ1-2	.	TGCAGTGCTAGAAAGGGGCGAGAGTATGGCTACACCTTC	CSARKGREYGYTF
TRBV28	TRBD1	TRBJ1-5	many	TGTGCCAGCAGTTCCCAGGGGGCGGGTCAGCCCCAGCATTTT	CASSSQGAGQPQHF
TRBV20-1	.	TRBJ1-6	.	TGCAGTGCGACTGAAGGAATTCGGTCACCCCTCCACTTT	CSATEGIRSPLHF
TRBV20-1	.	TRBJ2-5	.	TGCAGTGCTAGAGGTGAGGGCGAGACCCAGTACTTC	CSARGEGETQYF
TRBV7-2	.	TRBJ2-1	many	TGTGCCAGCAGCCTCTTTTTCATCGGTCAGCAGTCTGAGCAGTTCTTC	CASSLFFIGQQSEQFF
TRBV20-1	TRBD2	TRBJ2-2	.	TGCAGTGCTAGACGCGGGGGGCTGTTTTTT	CSARRGGLFF
TRBV7-9	.	TRBJ1-4	.	TGTGCCAGCAGCTTTGAGGGGAATGAAAAGCCGTTTTTT	CASSFEGNEKPFF
TRBV11-2	.	TRBJ2-1	many	TGTGCCAGCAGCTTAGTGAGAGGGAGCCATGAGCAGTTCTTC	CASSLVRGSHEQFF
TRBV20-1	.	TRBJ1-1	.	TGCAGTGCCAAGCCCGGGACGGGGTTGGGGACTGAAGCTTTCTTT	CSAKPGTGLGTEAFF
TRBV5-6	.	TRBJ2-5	many	TGTGCCAGCAGCTTTCGGCAAGAGACCCAGTACTTC	CASSFRQETQYF
TRBV28	.	TRBJ1-4	.	TGTGCCAGCAGTTCCCCGTCGGGGGGGGTAAGTGAAAAACTGTTTTTT	CASSSPSGGVSEKLFF
TRBV19	TRBD1	TRBJ2-2	many	TGTGCCAGTACCACAAGGACAGGGGGCCGAACCGGGGAGCTGTTTTTT	CASTTRTGGRTGELFF
TRBV7-9	TRBD1	TRBJ1-5	.	TGTGCCAGCTCACCCCAGGGGGGCAATCAGCCCCAGCATTTT	CASSPQGGNQPQHF